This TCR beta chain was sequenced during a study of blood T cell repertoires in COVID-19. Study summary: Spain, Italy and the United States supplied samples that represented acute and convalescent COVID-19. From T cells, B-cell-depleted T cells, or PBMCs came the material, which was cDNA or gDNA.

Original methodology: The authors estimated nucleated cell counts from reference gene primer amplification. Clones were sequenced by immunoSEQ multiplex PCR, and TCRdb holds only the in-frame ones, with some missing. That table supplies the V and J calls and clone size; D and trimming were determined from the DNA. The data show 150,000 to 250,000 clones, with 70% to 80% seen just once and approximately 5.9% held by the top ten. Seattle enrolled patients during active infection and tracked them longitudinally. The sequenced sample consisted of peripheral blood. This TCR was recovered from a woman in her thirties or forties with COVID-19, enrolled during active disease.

DNA for the CDR3: TGTGCCAGCTCACCGACAGGGGGGGTGTACGAGCAGTACTTC. Its protein product is CASSPTGGVYEQYF. The gene calls are TRBV18 and TRBJ2-7, with TRBD1 matching 9 bases. V lost 3 bases to trimming and J lost 4 bases; unmatched junction nucleotides: 4. The CDR3 runs 14 residues. Germline CDR1 is KGHSH and CDR2 is LQKENI. Full variable domain (remainder filled in from reference TRBV18 and TRBJ2-7): NAGVMQNPRHLVRRRGQEARLRCSPMKGHSHVYWYRQLPEEGLKFMVYLQKENIIDESGMPKERFSAEFPKEGPSILRIQQVVRGDSAAYFCASSPTGGVYEQYFGPGTRLTVT.